The 15 T cell receptor beta chains below all came from one sample that was sequenced in a study of early T cells in non-severe SARS-CoV-2 infection. TCRdb reanalysed the 5' RACE reads using MiXCR and keeps one entry per CDR3 protein. The sample has some 28,000 distinct CDR3 sequences; 9.5% to 10% are singletons. The source material was whole blood. The receptors were gathered from an adult who was a healthcare worker with PCR-confirmed SARS-CoV-2 infection or an uninfected control (not recorded which).

In this sample, this clonotype turned up a few times. V and J are TRBV5-6 and TRBJ2-1; D might be TRBD1 or TRBD2, each matching 5 bases. The CDR3 is made up of 14 amino acids. V gave up 4 bases and J gave up 0 bases, with 8 bases separating them. The germline V gene has CDR1 SGHDT and CDR2 YYEEEE. For the CDR3, the DNA is TGTGCCAGCAGCGGGGGTTTCTCCTACAATGAGCAGTTCTTC. Amino acid sequence: CASSGGFSYNEQFF.

The CDR3 nucleotides are TGCGCCAGCAGCTTGGAGTTAGGGGGCTGGGGCACCGGGGAGCTGTTTTTT. Encoded protein: CASSLELGGWGTGELFF. The genes are TRBV5-1 and TRBJ2-2; TRBD1 aligns across 7 bases. With 0 bases clipped from V and 4 bases from J, the junction kept 9 bases outside the gene matches. CDR1 is SGHRS, CDR2 YFSETQ, per germline. The CDR3 runs 17 residues.

This clonotype has at least ten counts. This sequence joins TRBV7-2 and TRBJ2-7; TRBD1 matches 8 bases. Germline CDR1 reads SGHTA; CDR2 reads FQGNSA. Unmatched junction bases numbered 6, after V lost 5 bases and J lost 3 bases. The CDR3 runs to 14 residues. The CDR3 reads CASSPDRGVYEQYF. CDR3 bases: TGTGCCAGCAGCCCCGACAGGGGAGTCTACGAGCAGTACTTC.

The sample holds many counts of this clonotype. V and J are TRBV20-1 and TRBJ1-5; D perhaps matches TRBD1 (6 bases). The CDR3 is 13 residues long. V was shortened by 7 bases and J by 0 bases, with 10 bases between the two germline ends. CDR1 is DFQATT, CDR2 SNEGSKA, per germline (reference sequence). Written as DNA, the CDR3 is TGCAGTGGACAGGAGTATAGCAATCAGCCCCAGCATTTT. This codes for CSGQEYSNQPQHF.

The genes are TRBV24-1 and TRBJ2-1, with a weak D call TRBD1 (6 bases). This CDR3 spans 11 amino acids. V lost 8 bases and J lost 6, with 7 bases in between. CDR1 is KGHDR and CDR2 is SFDVKD in the germline V gene. The CDR3 bases are TGTGCCACCACCAGGGGCAATGAGCAGTTCTTC. Encoded protein: CATTRGNEQFF.

This clonotype was seen ten or more times. The J gene is TRBJ1-1, the V gene TRBV29-1, with D possibly TRBD1 on 5 matching bases. The V end lost 5 bases, the J end lost 0 bases, and 16 bases lay between the germline ends. Germline V gene data show CDR1 as SQVTM and CDR2 as ANQGSEA. The CDR3 totals 15 residues. CDR3 loop: CSVTFLGGVNTEAFF. DNA of the CDR3: TGCAGCGTTACGTTCCTGGGAGGGGTGAACACTGAAGCTTTCTTT.

For this clonotype: A much more abundant neighbour one base away suggests this may be a read error. The J gene is TRBJ2-7, the V gene TRBV28, with 7 bases lining up with TRBD1. V dropped 3 bases and J dropped 5; count of bases not matched to a gene: 10. The germline V gene has CDR1 MDHEN and CDR2 SYDVKM. The CDR3 contains 15 residues. CDR3 DNA sequence: TGTGCCAGCAGTTTGGTGTCGACAGGGCTACACGAGCAGTACTTC. This translates into CASSLVSTGLHEQYF.

This clonotype was seen at least ten times. The chain combines TRBV29-1 with TRBJ2-5, with TRBD1 as a possible D gene (6 bases). The CDR3 covers 13 residues. CDR1 is SQVTM, CDR2 ANQGSEA, per germline. V lost 4 bases, J lost 7 bases, and 16 bases lay in between. In nucleotides, the CDR3 is TGCAGCGTTGCCGGGGACCCCAGGGGGACCCAGTACTTC. Translation gives CSVAGDPRGTQYF.

The sample holds many counts of this clonotype. This CDR3 is CAWGDGGLNEKLFF. CDR3 bases: TGTGCCTGGGGCGACGGGGGCCTTAATGAAAAACTGTTTTTT. The V call is TRBV30, the J call TRBJ1-4; the D gene is possibly TRBD1 (6 bases). Germline V gene sequence: CDR1 GTSNPN, CDR2 SVGIG (reference sequence). V dropped 5 bases and J dropped 4 bases, with 14 bases sitting between them. This CDR3 has 14 residues.

The genes are TRBV7-3 and TRBJ1-1; 10 nucleotides agree with TRBD1. CDR1 and CDR2 from the germline V gene are SGHTA and FQGTGA. The J segment lost 4 bases and the V segment lost 5 bases, leaving 1 base of the junction unmatched. This CDR3 has 13 residues. The CDR3 DNA sequence: TGTGCCAGCAGCGGGGACAGGGGCACTGAAGCTTTCTTT. Residues: CASSGDRGTEAFF.

This clonotype was recorded many times. The rearrangement links TRBV12-3 or TRBV12-4 to TRBJ2-3, with 9 bases that match TRBD1. The CDR3 consists of 13 residues. After removal of 9 bases from V and 6 bases from J, the junction contained 7 bases not matched to a gene. CDR3 DNA sequence: TGTGCCAGTATTCGGACAGGGGAGGATACGCAGTATTTT. Its protein is CASIRTGEDTQYF.

This clonotype was seen a few times. J is TRBJ1-1 and V is TRBV6-5; 7 bases fit TRBD1. The germline V gene has CDR1 MNHEY and CDR2 SVGAGI. V gave up 6 bases and J gave up 4 bases; unmatched junction bases: 5. The CDR3 runs 13 residues. This chain's CDR3 is CASRGRGRTEAFF. CDR3 DNA sequence: TGTGCCAGCAGGGGGAGGGGGCGCACTGAAGCTTTCTTT.

Ten or more counts support this clonotype. The chain joins TRBV20-1 to TRBJ1-1; D may be TRBD1 (6 bases). Germline CDR1 and CDR2: DFQATT and SNEGSKA (reference sequence). V dropped 6 bases and J dropped 5 bases, with 19 bases sitting between them. This CDR3 has 14 residues. The CDR3 nucleotides are TGCAGTGCCAATACCTTGCAGGGGTATACTGAAGCTTTCTTT. Translating it yields CSANTLQGYTEAFF.

This clonotype has at least ten counts. The chain carries TRBV2 and TRBJ2-5; D not certain. The CDR3 covers 15 residues. The germline V and J ends were trimmed by 7 bases and 3 bases, with 18 bases remaining between them. Germline CDR1 is SNHLY and CDR2 is FYNNEI. CDR3 amino acids: CASIPNRRTEETQYF. The CDR3 nucleotides read TGTGCCAGCATTCCTAACCGACGGACCGAAGAGACCCAGTACTTC.

Only a few counts were recorded for this clonotype. This chain joins TRBV20-1 and TRBJ1-1, with TRBD1 identical over 7 bases. Germline CDR1 reads DFQATT; CDR2 reads SNEGSKA (reference sequence). V shed 0 bases and J 8 bases; nucleotides not matched to a gene: 15. This CDR3 region has 16 residues. The CDR3 loop is CSARDPFRTGAGEAFF. The CDR3 nucleotides are TGCAGTGCTAGAGATCCATTCCGTACAGGGGCCGGGGAAGCTTTCTTT.